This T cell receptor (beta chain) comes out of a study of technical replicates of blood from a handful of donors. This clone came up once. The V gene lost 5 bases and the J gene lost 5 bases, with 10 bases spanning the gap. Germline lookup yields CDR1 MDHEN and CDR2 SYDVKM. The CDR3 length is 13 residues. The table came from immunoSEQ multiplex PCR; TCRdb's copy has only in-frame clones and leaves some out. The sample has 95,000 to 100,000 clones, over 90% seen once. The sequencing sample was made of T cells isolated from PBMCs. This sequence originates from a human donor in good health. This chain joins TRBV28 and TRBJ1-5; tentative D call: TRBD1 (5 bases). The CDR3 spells CASSGHLDQPQHF. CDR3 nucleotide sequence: TGTGCCAGCAGTGGACACTTAGATCAGCCCCAGCATTTT. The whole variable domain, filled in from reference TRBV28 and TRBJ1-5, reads DVKVTQSSRYLVKRTGEKVFLECVQDMDHENMFWYRQDPGLGLRLIYFSYDVKMKEKGDIPEGYSVSREKKERFSLILESASTNQTSMYLCASSGHLDQPQHFGDGTRLSIL.